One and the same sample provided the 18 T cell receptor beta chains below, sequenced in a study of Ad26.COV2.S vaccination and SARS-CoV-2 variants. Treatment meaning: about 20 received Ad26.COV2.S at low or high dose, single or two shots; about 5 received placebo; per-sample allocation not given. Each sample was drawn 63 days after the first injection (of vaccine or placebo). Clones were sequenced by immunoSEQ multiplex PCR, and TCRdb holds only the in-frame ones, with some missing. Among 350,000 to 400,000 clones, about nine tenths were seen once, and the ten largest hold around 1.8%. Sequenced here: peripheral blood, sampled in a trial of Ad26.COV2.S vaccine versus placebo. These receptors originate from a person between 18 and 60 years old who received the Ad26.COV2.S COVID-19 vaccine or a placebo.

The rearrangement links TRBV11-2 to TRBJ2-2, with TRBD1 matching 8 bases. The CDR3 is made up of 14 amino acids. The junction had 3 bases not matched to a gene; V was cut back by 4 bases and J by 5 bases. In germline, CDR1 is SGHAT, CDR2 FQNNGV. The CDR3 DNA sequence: TGTGCCAGCAGCTCACAGGGGGTAACCGGGGAGCTGTTTTTT. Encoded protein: CASSSQGVTGELFF.

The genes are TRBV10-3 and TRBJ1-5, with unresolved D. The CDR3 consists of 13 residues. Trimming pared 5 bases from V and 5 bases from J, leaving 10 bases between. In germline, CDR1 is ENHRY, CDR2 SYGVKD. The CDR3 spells CAISFDTYQPQHF. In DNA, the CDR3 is TGTGCCATCAGTTTTGACACCTATCAGCCCCAGCATTTT.

CDR3 nucleotides: TGTGCCAGCAGCCCCCCGCTGACTAGCGGGAAGGGTGAGCAGTTCTTC. Its translation is CASSPPLTSGKGEQFF. The chain employs TRBV7-9 and TRBJ2-1, with TRBD2 matching 11 bases. There are 16 residues in the CDR3. The germline CDR1 and CDR2 sequences are SEHNR and FQNEAQ (reference sequence). V gave up 5 bases and J gave up 9 bases; unmatched junction bases: 12.

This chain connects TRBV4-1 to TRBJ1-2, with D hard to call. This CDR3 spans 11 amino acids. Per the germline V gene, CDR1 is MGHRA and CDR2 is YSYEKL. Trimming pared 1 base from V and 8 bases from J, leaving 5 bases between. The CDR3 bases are TGCGCCAGCAGCCAAGGGTTGGGCTACACCTTC. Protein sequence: CASSQGLGYTF.

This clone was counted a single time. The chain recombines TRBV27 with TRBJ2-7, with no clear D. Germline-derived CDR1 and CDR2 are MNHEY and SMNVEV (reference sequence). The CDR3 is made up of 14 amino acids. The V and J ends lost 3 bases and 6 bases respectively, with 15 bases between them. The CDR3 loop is CASSFAPAFGEQYF. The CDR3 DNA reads TGTGCCAGCAGTTTCGCCCCAGCTTTCGGCGAGCAGTACTTC.

The CDR3 is CASSKTSSFPYEQYF. The CDR3 DNA follows: TGTGCCAGCAGCAAGACTTCTAGCTTCCCCTACGAGCAGTACTTC. The chain joins TRBV7-2 to TRBJ2-7, with TRBD2 as a possible D gene (5 bases). Germline assignment: CDR1 SGHTA and CDR2 FQGNSA. Trimming stripped 5 bases from V and 2 bases from J, with 16 bases between. The CDR3 extends over 15 amino acids.

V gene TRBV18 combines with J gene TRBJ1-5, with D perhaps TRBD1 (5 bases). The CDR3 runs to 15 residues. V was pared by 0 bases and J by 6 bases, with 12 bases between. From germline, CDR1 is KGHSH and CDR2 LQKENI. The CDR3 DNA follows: TGTGCCAGCTCACCACCGGGTGGGGCAGGTCAGCCCCAGCATTTT. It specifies CASSPPGGAGQPQHF.

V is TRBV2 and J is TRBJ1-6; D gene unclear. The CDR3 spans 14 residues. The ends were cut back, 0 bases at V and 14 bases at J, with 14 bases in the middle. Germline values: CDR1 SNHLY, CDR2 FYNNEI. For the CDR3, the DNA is TGTGCCAGCAGTGAAGCAGGGAGATTCAGGTCCCTCCACTTT. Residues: CASSEAGRFRSLHF. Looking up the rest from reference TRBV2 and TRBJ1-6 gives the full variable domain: EPEVTQTPSHQVTQMGQEVILRCVPISNHLYFYWYRQILGQKVEFLVSFYNNEISEKSEIFDDQFSVERPDGSNFTLKIRSTKLEDSAMYFCASSEAGRFRSLHFGNGTRLTVT.

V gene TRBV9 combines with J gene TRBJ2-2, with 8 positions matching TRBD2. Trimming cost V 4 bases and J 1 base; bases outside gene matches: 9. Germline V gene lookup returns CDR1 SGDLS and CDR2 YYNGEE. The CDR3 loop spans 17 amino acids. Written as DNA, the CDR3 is TGTGCCAGCAGCCCCCATAGCGGGACGGTGAACACCGGGGAGCTGTTTTTT. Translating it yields CASSPHSGTVNTGELFF. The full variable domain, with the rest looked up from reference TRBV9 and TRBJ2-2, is DSGVTQTPKHLITATGQRVTLRCSPRSGDLSVYWYQQSLDQGLQFLIQYYNGEERAKGNILERFSAQQFPDLHSELNLSSLELGDSALYFCASSPHSGTVNTGELFFGEGSRLTVL.

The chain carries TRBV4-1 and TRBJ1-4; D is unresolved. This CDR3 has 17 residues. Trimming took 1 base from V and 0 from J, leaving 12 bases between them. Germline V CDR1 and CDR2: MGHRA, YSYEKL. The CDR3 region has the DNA TGCGCCAGCAGCCAAGTAGGGCAGATGACAACTAATGAAAAACTGTTTTTT. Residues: CASSQVGQMTTNEKLFF.

The DNA of the CDR3 is TGTGCCAGCAGTCACCAGGGGAGACCAGGCTATGGCTACACCTTC. This codes for CASSHQGRPGYGYTF. The gene calls are TRBV6-5 and TRBJ1-2; D perhaps matches TRBD1 (6 bases). The CDR3 covers 15 residues. Looked up from germline, CDR1 is MNHEY and CDR2 is SVGAGI. V was clipped by 5 bases and J by 4 bases, with 17 bases between them.

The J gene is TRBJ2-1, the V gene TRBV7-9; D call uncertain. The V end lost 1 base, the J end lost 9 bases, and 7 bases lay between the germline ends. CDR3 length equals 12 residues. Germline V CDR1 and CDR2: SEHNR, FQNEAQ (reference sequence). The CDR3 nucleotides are TGTGCCAGCAGCTTAGGGCGCGCTGAGCAGTTCTTC. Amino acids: CASSLGRAEQFF.

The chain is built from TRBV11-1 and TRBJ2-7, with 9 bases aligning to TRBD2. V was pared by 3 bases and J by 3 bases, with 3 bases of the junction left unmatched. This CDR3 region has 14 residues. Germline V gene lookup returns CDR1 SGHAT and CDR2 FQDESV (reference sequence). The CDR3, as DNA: TGTGCCAGCAGCTTTGTTAGCGGGAGCTACGAGCAGTACTTC. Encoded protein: CASSFVSGSYEQYF.

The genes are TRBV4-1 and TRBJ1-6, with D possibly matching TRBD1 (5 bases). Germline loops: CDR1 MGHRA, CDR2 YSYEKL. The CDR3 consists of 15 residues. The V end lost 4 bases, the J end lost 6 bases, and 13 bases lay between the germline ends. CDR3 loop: CASSPRSGGNSPLHF. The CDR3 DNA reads TGCGCCAGCAGCCCCCGTTCTGGGGGTAATTCACCCCTCCACTTT.

The CDR3, as DNA: TGTGCCAGCAGTCACCGACTAGCCCAAGAGACCCAGTACTTC. Its protein product is CASSHRLAQETQYF. The genes are TRBV27 and TRBJ2-5, with 7 positions matching TRBD2. V shed 5 bases, J shed 1 base, and the junction held 4 bases outside the gene matches. The CDR3 length is 14 residues. CDR1 and CDR2 from the germline V gene are MNHEY and SMNVEV (reference sequence).

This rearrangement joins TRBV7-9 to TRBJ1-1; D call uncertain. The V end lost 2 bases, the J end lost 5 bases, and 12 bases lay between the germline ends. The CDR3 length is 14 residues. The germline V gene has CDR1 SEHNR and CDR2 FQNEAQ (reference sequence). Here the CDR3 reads CASSLHDGDTEAFF. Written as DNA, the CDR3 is TGTGCCAGCAGCTTACACGACGGGGATACTGAAGCTTTCTTT. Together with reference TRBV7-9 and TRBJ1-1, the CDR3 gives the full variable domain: DTGVSQNPRHKITKRGQNVTFRCDPISEHNRLYWYRQTLGQGPEFLTYFQNEAQLEKSRLLSDRFSAERPKGSFSTLEIQRTEQGDSAMYLCASSLHDGDTEAFFGQGTRLTVV.

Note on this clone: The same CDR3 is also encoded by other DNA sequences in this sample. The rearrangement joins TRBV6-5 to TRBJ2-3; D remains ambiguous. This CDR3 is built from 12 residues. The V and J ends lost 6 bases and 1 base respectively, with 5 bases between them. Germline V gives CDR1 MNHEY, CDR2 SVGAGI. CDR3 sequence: CASSRGTDTQYF. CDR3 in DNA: TGTGCCAGCAGCCGAGGCACAGATACGCAGTATTTT.

In nucleotides, the CDR3 is TGCGCCAGCAGCTTGGTAGGGGGTTGGAGTGGCACAGATACGCAGTATTTT. Translation: CASSLVGGWSGTDTQYF. The chain carries TRBV5-1 and TRBJ2-3, with D maybe TRBD1 (6 bases). The CDR3 loop spans 17 amino acids. V was shortened by 0 bases and J by 1 base, with 15 bases between the two germline ends. Per germline, CDR1 SGHRS and CDR2 YFSETQ.